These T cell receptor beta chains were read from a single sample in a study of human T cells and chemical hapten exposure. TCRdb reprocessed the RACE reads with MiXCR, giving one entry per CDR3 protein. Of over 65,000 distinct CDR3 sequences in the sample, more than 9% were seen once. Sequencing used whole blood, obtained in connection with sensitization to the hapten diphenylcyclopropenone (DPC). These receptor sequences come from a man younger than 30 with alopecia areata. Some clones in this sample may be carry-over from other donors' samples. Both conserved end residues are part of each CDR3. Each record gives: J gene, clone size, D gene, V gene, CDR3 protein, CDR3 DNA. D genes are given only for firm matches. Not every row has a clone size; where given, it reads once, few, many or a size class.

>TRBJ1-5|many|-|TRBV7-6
CASSPAPTGYGNQPQHF
TGTGCCAGCAGCCCAGCCCCTACAGGGTACGGCAATCAGCCCCAGCATTTT
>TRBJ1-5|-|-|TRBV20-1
CSARGGGNQPQHF
TGCAGTGCTAGAGGAGGGGGAAATCAGCCCCAGCATTTT
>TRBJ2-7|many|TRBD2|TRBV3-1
CASSPGLAGSNEQYF
TGTGCCAGCAGCCCGGGACTAGCGGGGTCCAACGAGCAGTACTTC
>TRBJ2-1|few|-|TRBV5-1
CASSLQGGNNEQFF
TGCGCCAGCAGCTTGCAGGGGGGAAACAATGAGCAGTTCTTC
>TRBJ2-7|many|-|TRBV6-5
CASRGTAYEQYF
TGTGCCAGCAGGGGGACCGCTTACGAGCAGTACTTC
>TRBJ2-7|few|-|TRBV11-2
CASSSHQEGGNEQYF
TGTGCCAGCAGCTCCCATCAGGAGGGGGGGAACGAGCAGTACTTC
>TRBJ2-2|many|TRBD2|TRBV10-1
CASSEMGLAANTGELFF
TGCGCCAGCAGTGAGATGGGACTAGCGGCGAACACCGGGGAGCTGTTTTTT
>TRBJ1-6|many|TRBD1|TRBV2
CASSGTGGSYNSPLHF
TGTGCCAGCAGTGGGACAGGCGGCTCCTATAATTCACCCCTCCACTTT
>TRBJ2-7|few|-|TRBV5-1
CASSLAVVSGLLEQYF
TGCGCCAGCAGCTTGGCGGTGGTAAGTGGGTTGCTCGAGCAGTACTTC
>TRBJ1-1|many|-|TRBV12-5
CASGWRANTEAFF
TGTGCTAGTGGTTGGCGAGCGAACACTGAAGCTTTCTTT
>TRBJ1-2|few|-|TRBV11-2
CASSLTGDRGYTF
TGTGCCAGCAGCCTTACGGGGGATCGAGGCTACACCTTC
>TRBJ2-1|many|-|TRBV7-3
CASSSEANEQFF
TGTGCCAGCAGCTCCGAAGCCAATGAGCAGTTCTTC
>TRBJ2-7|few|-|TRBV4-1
CASSPRRGRSYEQYF
TGCGCCAGCAGCCCCCGCAGGGGTCGCTCCTACGAGCAGTACTTC
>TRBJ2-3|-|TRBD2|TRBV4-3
CASSQVQETSGTDTQYF
TGCGCCAGCAGCCAAGTTCAGGAGACTAGCGGCACAGATACGCAGTATTTT
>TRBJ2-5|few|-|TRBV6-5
CASSTGMETQYF
TGTGCCAGCAGCACAGGGATGGAGACCCAGTACTTC
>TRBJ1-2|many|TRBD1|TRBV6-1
CASSELQGKNYGYTF
TGTGCCAGCAGTGAATTACAGGGGAAGAACTATGGCTACACCTTC
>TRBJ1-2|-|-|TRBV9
CASSVQAENYGYTF
TGTGCCAGCAGCGTACAGGCAGAAAACTATGGCTACACCTTC
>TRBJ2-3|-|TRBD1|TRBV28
CAMEDRGTDTQYF
TGTGCCATGGAAGACAGGGGAACAGATACGCAGTATTTT
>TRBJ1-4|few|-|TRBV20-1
CSARAHGTTNEKLFF
TGCAGTGCTAGAGCCCACGGTACAACTAATGAAAAACTGTTTTTT
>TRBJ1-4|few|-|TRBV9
CASSVDDEKLFF
TGTGCCAGCAGCGTAGATGACGAAAAACTGTTTTTT
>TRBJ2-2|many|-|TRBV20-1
CSASLRGPHTGELFF
TGCAGTGCTAGCCTCCGGGGGCCGCACACCGGGGAGCTGTTTTTT
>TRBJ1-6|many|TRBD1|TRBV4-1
CASSSQTGPSYNSPLHF
TGCGCCAGCAGCTCTCAGACAGGGCCCTCCTATAATTCACCCCTCCACTTT
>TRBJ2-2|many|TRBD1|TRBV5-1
CASSPGQGNTGELFF
TGCGCCAGCAGCCCTGGACAGGGAAACACCGGGGAGCTGTTTTTT
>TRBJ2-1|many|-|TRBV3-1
CASSQAESEQFF
TGTGCCAGCAGCCAAGCGGAAAGTGAGCAGTTCTTC
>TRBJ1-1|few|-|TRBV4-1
CASSQGVNTMNTEAFF
TGCGCCAGCAGCCAAGGGGTCAACACAATGAACACTGAAGCTTTCTTT
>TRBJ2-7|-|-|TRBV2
CASSRGDGFSFEQYF
TGTGCCAGCAGTCGAGGGGACGGTTTTTCCTTCGAGCAGTACTTC
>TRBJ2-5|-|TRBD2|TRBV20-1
CSARGSGGRETQYF
TGCAGTGCTAGAGGTAGCGGGGGTCGAGAGACCCAGTACTTC
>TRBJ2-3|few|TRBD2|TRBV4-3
CASSQEPASGGHADTQYF
TGCGCCAGCAGCCAAGAGCCTGCTAGCGGGGGGCACGCAGATACGCAGTATTTT
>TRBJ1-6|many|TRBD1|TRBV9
CASSPLQGLSSYNSPLHF
TGTGCCAGCAGCCCACTACAGGGGTTAAGCTCCTATAATTCACCCCTCCACTTT
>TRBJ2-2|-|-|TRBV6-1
CASSGVTNTGELFF
TGTGCCAGCAGTGGAGTCACGAACACCGGGGAGCTGTTTTTT
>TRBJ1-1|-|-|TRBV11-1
CASSLGPFLPEAFF
TGTGCCAGCAGCTTAGGCCCATTCCTACCGGAAGCTTTCTTT
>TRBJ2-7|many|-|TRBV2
CASSPWTEKTSYF
TGTGCCAGCAGTCCCTGGACCGAAAAAACTTCGTACTTC
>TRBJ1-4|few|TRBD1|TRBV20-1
CSARTDRGILSNEKLFF
TGCAGTGCTAGGACCGACAGGGGGATTTTGTCTAATGAAAAACTGTTTTTT
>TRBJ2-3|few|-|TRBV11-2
CASSLVGNLGAIGYF
TGTGCCAGCAGCTTAGTAGGCAATTTAGGTGCAATAGGGTATTTT
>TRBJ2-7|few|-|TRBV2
CAIRTGPNPYEQYF
TGTGCCATTCGTACGGGGCCCAACCCCTACGAGCAGTACTTC
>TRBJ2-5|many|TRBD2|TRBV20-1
CSAQDPSSGGQETQYF
TGCAGTGCTCAAGACCCGTCTAGCGGGGGGCAAGAGACCCAGTACTTC
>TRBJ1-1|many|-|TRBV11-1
CASSLAGVPEAFF
TGTGCCAGCAGCTTAGCAGGGGTACCTGAAGCTTTCTTT
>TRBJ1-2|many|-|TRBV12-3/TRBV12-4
CASTRDRKTYGYTF
TGTGCCAGCACACGTGACAGGAAAACTTATGGCTACACCTTC
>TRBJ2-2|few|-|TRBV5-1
CASSQGLDGGELFF
TGCGCCAGCAGCCAGGGACTCGATGGCGGGGAGCTGTTTTTT
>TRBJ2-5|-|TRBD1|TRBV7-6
CASSLGTGGKRETQYF
TGTGCCAGCAGCTTAGGGACAGGGGGCAAAAGAGAGACCCAGTACTTC
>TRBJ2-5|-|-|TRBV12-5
CASGLSFSETQYF
TGTGCTAGTGGTTTGTCGTTTTCGGAGACCCAGTACTTC
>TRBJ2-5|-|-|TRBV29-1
CSVTEGGETQYF
TGCAGCGTAACTGAAGGAGGAGAGACCCAGTACTTC
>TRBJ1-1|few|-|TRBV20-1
CSARVPLVPLSASNTEAFF
TGCAGTGCTAGAGTTCCCCTGGTACCGCTTTCCGCATCGAACACTGAAGCTTTCTTT
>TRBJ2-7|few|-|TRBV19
CASSIGSLGEQYF
TGTGCCAGTAGTATCGGGTCTTTGGGCGAGCAGTACTTC
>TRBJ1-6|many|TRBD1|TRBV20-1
CSARDRGNSPLHF
TGCAGTGCTCGGGACAGGGGTAATTCACCCCTCCACTTT
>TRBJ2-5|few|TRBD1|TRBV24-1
CATSETGSRETQYF
TGTGCCACTTCAGAGACAGGGAGCAGGGAGACCCAGTACTTC
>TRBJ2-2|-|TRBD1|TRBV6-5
CASSYSTGDTGELFF
TGTGCCAGCAGTTACTCCACAGGGGATACGGGGGAGCTGTTTTTT
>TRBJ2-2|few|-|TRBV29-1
CSALTTLNTGELFF
TGCAGCGCCCTGACAACATTGAACACCGGGGAGCTGTTTTTT
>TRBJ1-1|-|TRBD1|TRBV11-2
CASDRALSGTGRTEAFF
TGTGCCAGCGATCGAGCGCTTTCCGGGACAGGGAGGACTGAAGCTTTCTTT
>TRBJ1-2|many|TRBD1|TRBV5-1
CASSLETGEDGYTF
TGCGCCAGCAGCTTGGAGACAGGGGAAGATGGCTACACCTTC
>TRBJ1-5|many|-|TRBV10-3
CAISEGEVEPQHF
TGTGCCATCAGTGAGGGGGAGGTGGAGCCCCAGCATTTT
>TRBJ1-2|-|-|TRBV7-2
CASGSGASYGYTF
TGTGCCAGCGGCTCCGGGGCCTCCTATGGCTACACCTTC
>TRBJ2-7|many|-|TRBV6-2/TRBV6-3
CASRTLGDPHYEQYF
TGTGCCAGCAGAACCCTGGGGGACCCGCACTACGAGCAGTACTTC
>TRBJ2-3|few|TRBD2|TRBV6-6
CASSLGLAGGTQYF
TGTGCCAGCAGTCTAGGACTAGCGGGGGGCACGCAGTATTTT